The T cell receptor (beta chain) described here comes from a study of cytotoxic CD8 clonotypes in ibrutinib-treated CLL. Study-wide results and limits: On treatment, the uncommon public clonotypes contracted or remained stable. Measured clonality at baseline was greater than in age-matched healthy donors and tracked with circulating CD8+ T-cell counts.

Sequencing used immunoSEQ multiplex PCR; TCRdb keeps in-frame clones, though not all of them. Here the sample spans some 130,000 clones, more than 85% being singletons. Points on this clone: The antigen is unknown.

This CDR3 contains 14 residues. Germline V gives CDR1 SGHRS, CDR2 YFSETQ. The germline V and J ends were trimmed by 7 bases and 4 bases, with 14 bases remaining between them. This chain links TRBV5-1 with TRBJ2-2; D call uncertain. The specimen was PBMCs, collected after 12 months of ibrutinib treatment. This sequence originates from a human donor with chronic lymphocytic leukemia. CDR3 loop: CASSLQDGTGELFF. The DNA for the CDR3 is TGCGCCAGCTCCCTCCAGGATGGCACCGGGGAGCTGTTTTTT.